These 2 T cell receptor beta chains came from one sample sequenced in a study of T cells in tuberculosis (dated by TCRdb to 2016 to 2019). Preparation of the library involved the immunoSEQ multiplex PCR assay. The source is immuneACCESS, and TCRdb retained only in-frame sequences with V and J called. Part of the clones is not carried over; for the studies checked, unresolved V genes explain less than half of this, and the remainder is unexplained. Here the sample has around 50,000 clones; nearly 90% occur a single time. The ten largest clonotypes hold about a fifth of the sample. After being thawed and rested overnight, PBMC were stained with GMM-loaded CD1B tetramer, a Live/Dead dye and anti-CD3, and were then sorted on a FACS Aria II. The CD1B tetramers were loaded with C32 glucose monomycolate that had been purified from Rhodococcus equi. Sequences were obtained from CD1b-GMM tetramer-negative cells sorted from PBMCs. What the cell subset or site label conveys for this sample: T cells not binding CD1B-GMM tetramer, sorted from same donor. These receptors were obtained from an adult woman with latent tuberculosis.

This chain links TRBV9 with TRBJ1-2; D is undetermined. CDR3 length equals 15 residues. V was cut by 0 bases and J by 1 base, with 10 bases left in between. Germline V gene data show CDR1 as SGDLS and CDR2 as YYNGEE. Written as DNA, the CDR3 is TGTGCCAGCAGCGTAGGGCCAGATATTAACTATGGCTACACCTTC. Its protein is CASSVGPDINYGYTF.

The rearrangement joins TRBV29-1 to TRBJ1-3, with TRBD1 as a possible D gene (5 bases). This CDR3 has 14 residues. Germline V gene lookup returns CDR1 SQVTM and CDR2 ANQGSEA. The V gene lost 6 bases and the J gene lost 0 bases, with 12 bases spanning the gap. The CDR3 sequence: CSVVRQNSGNTIYF. DNA of the CDR3: TGCAGCGTGGTAAGACAGAACTCTGGAAACACCATATATTTT.